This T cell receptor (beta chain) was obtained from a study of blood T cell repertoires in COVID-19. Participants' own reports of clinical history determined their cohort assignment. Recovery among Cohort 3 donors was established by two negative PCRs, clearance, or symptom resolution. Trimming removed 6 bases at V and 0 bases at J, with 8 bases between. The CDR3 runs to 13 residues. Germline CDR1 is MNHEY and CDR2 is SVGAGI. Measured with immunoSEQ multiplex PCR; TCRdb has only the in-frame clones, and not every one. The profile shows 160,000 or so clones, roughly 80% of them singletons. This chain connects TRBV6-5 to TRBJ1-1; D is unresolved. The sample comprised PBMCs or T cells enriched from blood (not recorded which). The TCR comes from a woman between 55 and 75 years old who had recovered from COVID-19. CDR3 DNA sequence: TGTGCCAGCAGCCAGATCATGAACACTGAAGCTTTCTTT. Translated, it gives CASSQIMNTEAFF.